This T cell receptor beta chain was identified in a study of T cells in tuberculosis. This table comes from immunoSEQ multiplex PCR, and its TCRdb copy is limited to in-frame clones, with some not included. Of 25,000 to 35,000 clones listed, roughly 96% are singletons. Whole-study results and caveats: Active tuberculosis alpha repertoires lay closer to GMM-specific TCRs than controls'. Active tuberculosis cases were adults; controls were adolescents. Active tuberculosis patients had shorter CDR3-alpha; the beta difference was nonsignificant.

Concerning this clone itself: Its antigen is not known.

Germline CDR1 SGHTA, CDR2 FQGTGA. The CDR3 runs to 16 residues. Trimming left V 4 bases short and J 2 bases short, with 18 bases between. Material: PBMCs. This receptor was identified in a donor aged 10-29 years with latent tuberculosis or without tuberculosis infection. The chain recombines TRBV7-3 with TRBJ2-7; tentatively, D is TRBD1 (6 bases). CDR3 region: CASSSGAGTPPYEQYF. As DNA, the CDR3 is TGTGCCAGCAGCTCCGGAGCCGGGACACCTCCCTACGAGCAGTACTTC.